The 14 T cell receptor beta chains below come from one sample, sequenced in a study of blood T cell repertoires in COVID-19 (TCRdb year 2020). Library preparation employed the immunoSEQ multiplex PCR assay. Drawn from immuneACCESS, this table holds only the in-frame rearrangements with V and J called that TCRdb kept. Clones are partly lost; checked studies trace under half to an unresolved V gene and leave the rest unexplained. Here the sample has approximately 140,000 clones; around nine tenths occur a single time. The top ten hold about 10% of the sample. Sequencing was done on a sample of peripheral blood. These receptors all come from a man aged 55 to 70 with active or convalescent COVID-19.

Written as DNA, the CDR3 is TGTGCCATCAGCCCCGGGACTCATAGCAATCAGCCCCAGCATTTT. Translation: CAISPGTHSNQPQHF. The V and J genes are TRBV10-3 and TRBJ1-5, with D perhaps matching TRBD1 (5 bases). CDR1 and CDR2 from the germline V gene are ENHRY and SYGVKD. Trimming shortened V by 6 bases and J by 0 bases, and 12 bases separated the two germline ends. The CDR3 spans 15 residues.

This clone was observed once. V usage is TRBV4-3 and J usage is TRBJ1-1; D is unresolved. Germline CDR1 reads LGHNA; CDR2 reads YSLEER. V lost 0 bases to trimming and J lost 3 bases, with 20 bases between them. The CDR3 is made up of 18 amino acids. CDR3 DNA: TGCGCCAGCAGCCAAGATATCACGGTGGAGGTCTCCCACACTGAAGCTTTCTTT. Translation: CASSQDITVEVSHTEAFF.

This sequence joins TRBV5-5 and TRBJ2-5; 7 bases align to TRBD1. The V gene end was trimmed by 4 bases and the J gene end by 5 bases; junction bases not matched to a gene: 11. The CDR3 runs 15 residues. CDR1 is SGHKS and CDR2 is YYEKEE in the germline V gene (reference sequence). The CDR3 nucleotides are TGTGCCAGCAGCGGACGAATCGACAGGGCGGAGACCCAGTACTTC. Translation: CASSGRIDRAETQYF.

The V and J genes are TRBV6-6 and TRBJ1-2; D might be TRBD1 (6 bases). The CDR3 has 13 amino acids. CDR1 is MNHNY, CDR2 SVGAGI, per germline (reference sequence). Trimming removed 5 bases at V and 7 bases at J, with 14 bases between. The CDR3 loop is CASSPNAGAGYTF. The DNA of the CDR3 is TGTGCCAGCAGTCCCAACGCAGGGGCTGGCTACACCTTC.

CDR3 DNA sequence: TGTGCCAGCAGTAAGGGACTGCTCTACGAGCAGTACTTC. Translation: CASSKGLLYEQYF. The chain uses TRBV6-5 and TRBJ2-7; tentatively, D is TRBD2 (6 bases). Trimming left V 5 bases short and J 3 bases short, with 11 bases between. CDR3 length equals 13 residues. Germline lookup yields CDR1 MNHEY and CDR2 SVGAGI.

The gene calls are TRBV5-6 and TRBJ1-3; no reliable D call. V was shortened by 2 bases and J by 2 bases, with 8 bases between the two germline ends. The CDR3 loop spans 14 amino acids. Germline-derived CDR1 and CDR2 are SGHDT and YYEEEE. The CDR3: CASSFSPAGNTIYF. The CDR3 DNA sequence: TGTGCCAGCAGCTTCTCGCCGGCTGGAAACACCATATATTTT. The whole variable domain, filled in from reference TRBV5-6 and TRBJ1-3, reads DAGVTQSPTHLIKTRGQQVTLRCSPKSGHDTVSWYQQALGQGPQFIFQYYEEEERQRGNFPDRFSGHQFPNYSSELNVNALLLGDSALYLCASSFSPAGNTIYFGEGSWLTVV.

V and J are TRBV5-1 and TRBJ2-3; 10 bases are a match to TRBD1. Germline CDR1 SGHRS, CDR2 YFSETQ. V dropped 3 bases and J dropped 6; count of bases not matched to a gene: 4. This CDR3 is built from 14 residues. CDR3: CASSSTGGADTQYF. In DNA form, the CDR3 reads TGCGCCAGCAGCTCGACAGGGGGCGCGGATACGCAGTATTTT.

This chain uses TRBV18 with TRBJ2-3; a possible D gene is TRBD2 (6 bases). The V end was cut by 8 bases, the J end by 0 bases, with 12 bases between. Germline CDR1 KGHSH, CDR2 LQKENI. The CDR3 sequence is 14 residues long. The DNA of the CDR3 is TGTGCCAGCAGGCCTAGCGAGAGCACAGATACGCAGTATTTT. This translates into CASRPSESTDTQYF.

The chain uses TRBV19 and TRBJ1-5, with no clear D. The V gene's germline CDR1 is LNHDA and CDR2 SQIVND (reference sequence). Trimming stripped 9 bases from V and 0 bases from J, with 6 bases between. The CDR3 extends over 12 amino acids. The CDR3 protein is CASTDSNQPQHF. CDR3 nucleotides: TGTGCCAGCACAGATAGCAATCAGCCCCAGCATTTT.

The chain links TRBV7-2 to TRBJ1-1, with D possibly TRBD1 on 6 matching bases. Trimming took off 2 bases at V and 5 bases at J, with 15 bases between the two ends. Germline lookup yields CDR1 SGHTA and CDR2 FQGNSA. CDR3 length equals 15 residues. This chain's CDR3 is CASSLTQGVGTEAFF. The CDR3 DNA sequence: TGTGCCAGCAGCTTAACACAGGGAGTCGGGACTGAAGCTTTCTTT.

The genes are TRBV29-1 and TRBJ1-1; 9 bases align to TRBD1. V shed 0 bases, J shed 5 bases, and the junction held 7 bases outside the gene matches. Germline CDR1 is SQVTM and CDR2 is ANQGSEA. This CDR3 has 15 residues. CDR3 residues: CSVEDHRGLETEAFF. As DNA, the CDR3 is TGCAGCGTTGAAGACCACAGGGGGCTGGAAACTGAAGCTTTCTTT.

The genes are TRBV6-5 and TRBJ1-2; 10 bases are a match to TRBD1. The CDR3 is 15 amino acids. The V gene end was trimmed by 2 bases and the J gene end by 4 bases; junction bases not matched to a gene: 4. Germline V gives CDR1 MNHEY, CDR2 SVGAGI. DNA of the CDR3: TGTGCCAGCAGTTACAAGGGACAGGGGACCTATGGCTACACCTTC. Translation gives CASSYKGQGTYGYTF.

The gene calls are TRBV12-3 or TRBV12-4 and TRBJ1-4; 9 nucleotides align to TRBD1. CDR3 size: 13 residues. The trim removed 6 bases at V and 8 bases at J, leaving 4 bases unmatched. The CDR3 is CASRGQGEEKLFF. CDR3 bases: TGTGCCAGCAGGGGACAGGGAGAGGAAAAACTGTTTTTT.

The CDR3 spells CASSQGRDRYLPAQYF. The CDR3 DNA reads TGTGCCAGCAGCCAAGGCCGGGACAGGTACCTGCCGGCGCAGTATTTT. This chain links TRBV7-3 with TRBJ2-3; 8 bases agree with TRBD1. The CDR3 extends over 16 amino acids. Germline values: CDR1 SGHTA, CDR2 FQGTGA. V shed 5 bases, J shed 10 bases, and the junction held 17 bases outside the gene matches.